This T cell receptor beta chain was documented in a study of blood T cell repertoires in COVID-19. This clone has just a few counts. Per the germline V gene, CDR1 is MRHNA and CDR2 is SNTAGT. The CDR3 totals 17 residues. V shed 3 bases, J shed 1 base, and the junction held 8 bases outside the gene matches. Only in-frame clones appear in the TCRdb table, and some are missing; sequencing was by immunoSEQ multiplex PCR. The sample has around 93,000 clones; 90% are singletons. V is TRBV6-4 and J is TRBJ2-2, with 7 bases that match TRBD2. This clonotype was obtained from a young man with COVID-19, enrolled during active disease. Sequenced: peripheral blood. CDR3 protein: CASSETPSGENTGELFF. The CDR3 bases are TGTGCCAGCAGTGAAACGCCTAGCGGAGAGAACACCGGGGAGCTGTTTTTT.